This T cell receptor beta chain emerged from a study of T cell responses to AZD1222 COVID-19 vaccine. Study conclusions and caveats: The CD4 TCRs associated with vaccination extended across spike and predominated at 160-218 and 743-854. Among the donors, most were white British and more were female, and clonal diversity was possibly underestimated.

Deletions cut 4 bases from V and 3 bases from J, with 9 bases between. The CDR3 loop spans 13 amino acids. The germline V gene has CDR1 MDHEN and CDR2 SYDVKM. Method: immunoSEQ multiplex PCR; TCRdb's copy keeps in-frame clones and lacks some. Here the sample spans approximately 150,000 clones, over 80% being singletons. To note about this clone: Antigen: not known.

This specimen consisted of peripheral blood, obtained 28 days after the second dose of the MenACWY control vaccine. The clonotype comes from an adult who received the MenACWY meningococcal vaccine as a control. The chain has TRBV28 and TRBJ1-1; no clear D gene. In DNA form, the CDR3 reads TGTGCCAGCAGTTCAAAAGGATACACTGAAGCTTTCTTT. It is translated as CASSSKGYTEAFF.